A selection of T cell receptor beta chains follows, all from one sample in a study of shared clonotypes between healthy human individuals. TCRdb keeps only in-frame clones here, not all; method: immunoSEQ multiplex PCR. Among around 580,000 clones listed, 95% to 98% were seen once. The source material was naive CD8+ T cells sorted from blood. The origin of the receptors is a man aged 25-45 years in good health. Each CDR3 is given with its conserved first and last residue. D genes are given only for firm matches.

v_call: TRBV12-5
cdr3_length: 16
d_call: TRBD1
j_call: TRBJ1-1
cdr3_aa: CASRPGQVGKNTEAFF
cdr3_nt: TGTGCTAGCCGCCCGGGACAGGTGGGTAAGAACACTGAAGCTTTCTTT

v_call: TRBV1
cdr3_length: 15
d_call: .
j_call: TRBJ2-7
cdr3_aa: CTSSQDLPFSYEQYF
cdr3_nt: TGCACCAGCAGCCAAGATCTCCCATTCTCCTACGAGCAGTACTTC

v_call: TRBV29-1
cdr3_length: 14
d_call: TRBD1
j_call: TRBJ1-1
cdr3_aa: CSVDGQGAGTEAFF
cdr3_nt: TGCAGCGTTGATGGACAGGGTGCAGGGACTGAAGCTTTCTTT

v_call: TRBV10-1
cdr3_length: 15
d_call: .
j_call: TRBJ2-2
cdr3_aa: CASSPGPSNTGELFF
cdr3_nt: TGCGCCAGCAGCCCCGGGCCTTCGAACACCGGGGAGCTGTTTTTT

v_call: TRBV2
cdr3_length: 13
d_call: TRBD1
j_call: TRBJ1-5
cdr3_aa: CASTGTGNQPQHF
cdr3_nt: TGTGCCAGCACCGGGACAGGCAATCAGCCCCAGCATTTT

v_call: TRBV27
cdr3_length: 16
d_call: .
j_call: TRBJ2-1
cdr3_aa: CASSLTPRSSYNEQFF
cdr3_nt: TGTGCCAGCAGTTTAACCCCCAGGAGCTCCTACAATGAGCAGTTCTTC

v_call: TRBV7-2
cdr3_length: 19
d_call: TRBD2
j_call: TRBJ2-3
cdr3_aa: CASSLAWGGTSGSTDTQYF
cdr3_nt: TGTGCCAGCAGCTTAGCGTGGGGGGGGACTAGCGGTAGCACAGATACGCAGTATTTT

v_call: TRBV6-1
cdr3_length: 15
d_call: .
j_call: TRBJ2-7
cdr3_aa: CASSETPDSGYEQYF
cdr3_nt: TGTGCCAGCAGTGAAACCCCGGACAGCGGCTACGAGCAGTACTTC

v_call: TRBV28
cdr3_length: 16
d_call: TRBD2
j_call: TRBJ2-3
cdr3_aa: CASSWVAGGEVDTQYF
cdr3_nt: TGTGCCAGCAGTTGGGTAGCGGGAGGGGAGGTAGATACGCAGTATTTT

v_call: TRBV5-1
cdr3_length: 16
d_call: .
j_call: TRBJ1-2
cdr3_aa: CASSRYYRDINYGYTF
cdr3_nt: TGCGCCAGCAGCCGCTACTACCGGGACATTAACTATGGCTACACCTTC